The 14 T cell receptor beta chains presented below share a single source sample, sequenced in a study of identical twins. Via MiXCR, TCRdb re-called the 5' RACE reads, giving one row per CDR3 protein. The data hold some 1,700,000 distinct CDR3 sequences, with about 30% observed a single time. Sequenced material: cord blood. All receptors come from a newborn girl in good health.

This clonotype was counted between two and nine times. The chain combines TRBV18 with TRBJ2-1, with TRBD2 matching over 11 bases. Germline V CDR1 and CDR2: KGHSH, LQKENI. J gave up 11 bases and V 6 bases, and 6 bases lay outside the gene matches. The CDR3 has 13 residues. The CDR3 DNA is TGTGCCAGCTCTCCTAGCGGGAGGCCCCAGCAGTTCTTC. This encodes CASSPSGRPQQFF.

This chain uses TRBV10-3 with TRBJ2-5; TRBD2 matches at 7 bases. The junction had 18 bases not matched to a gene; V was cut back by 0 bases and J by 11 bases. CDR1 is ENHRY, CDR2 SYGVKD, per germline. This CDR3 spans 17 amino acids. This chain's CDR3 is CAISESGGGKNYNEQYF. The DNA of the CDR3 is TGTGCCATCAGTGAGTCCGGCGGGGGTAAGAACTACAATGAGCAGTACTTC.

This clonotype has a handful of counts. J is TRBJ2-7 and V is TRBV10-3, with D perhaps matching TRBD2 (5 bases). This CDR3 is 13 amino acids long. With 3 bases removed from V and 4 bases from J, the gap between germline ends came to 10 bases. From germline, CDR1 is ENHRY and CDR2 SYGVKD. The CDR3 nucleotides are TGTGCCATCAGTGACTCGGGGTTATACGAGCAGTACTTC. This encodes CAISDSGLYEQYF.

The CDR3 DNA follows: TGCAGCGTTGGTGGACTAGCGGGAGGGTACAATGAGCAGTACTTC. Its translation is CSVGGLAGGYNEQYF. This chain links TRBV29-1 with TRBJ2-7, with TRBD2 identical over 15 bases. The junction had 8 bases not matched to a gene; V was cut back by 4 bases and J by 7 bases. This CDR3 spans 15 amino acids. Germline V gives CDR1 SQVTM, CDR2 ANQGSEA.

V is TRBV5-1 and J is TRBJ1-1, with D unclear. Germline V gives CDR1 SGHRS, CDR2 YFSETQ. The CDR3 extends over 14 amino acids. V lost 0 bases and J 11 bases, leaving 17 bases between the germline ends. The CDR3: CASSLGPAGRWAFF. DNA for the CDR3: TGCGCCAGCAGCTTGGGTCCGGCAGGCCGGTGGGCTTTCTTT.

Points on this clonotype: The junction departs from the called germline gene at one end, perhaps through a read error. In DNA form, the CDR3 reads TGCGCCTGCAGCTTGGGACGGGCCTATGGCTACACCTTC. Amino acid sequence: CACSLGRAYGYTF. This chain connects TRBV5-1 to TRBJ1-2; D might be TRBD1 (5 bases). The germline gives CDR1 SGHRS, CDR2 YFSETQ. The CDR3 loop spans 13 amino acids. The full variable domain, its missing parts supplied by reference TRBV5-1 and TRBJ1-2, is KAGVTQTPRYLIKTRGQQVTLSCSPISGHRSVSWYQQTPGQGLQFLFEYFSETQRNKGNFPGRFSGRQFSNSRSEMNVSTLELGDSALYLCACSLGRAYGYTFGSGTRLTVV.

The V gene is TRBV13, the J gene TRBJ2-1; D ambiguous. Trimming shortened V by 5 bases and J by 3 bases, and 14 bases separated the two germline ends. The CDR3 length is 15 residues. Per germline, CDR1 PRHDT and CDR2 FYEKMQ (reference sequence). CDR3 loop: CASSPPVPYYNEQFF. The DNA for the CDR3 is TGTGCCAGCAGCCCCCCCGTCCCCTACTACAATGAGCAGTTCTTC.

The rearrangement joins TRBV9 to TRBJ2-7; 7 bases are a match to TRBD2. The junction had 19 bases not matched to a gene; V was cut back by 0 bases and J by 7 bases. There are 18 residues in the CDR3. Looked up from germline, CDR1 is SGDLS and CDR2 is YYNGEE. The CDR3 region has the DNA TGTGCCAGCAGCGTAGGTCCGATGGGGGGAGGGTTATACAATGAGCAGTACTTC. Its protein product is CASSVGPMGGGLYNEQYF.

The J gene is TRBJ2-7, the V gene TRBV20-1; the match to TRBD1 covers 8 bases. Germline CDR1 reads DFQATT; CDR2 reads SNEGSKA (reference sequence). With 2 bases clipped from V and 4 bases from J, the junction kept 10 bases outside the gene matches. This CDR3 spans 15 amino acids. CDR3: CSARMTGVLGYEQYF. CDR3 coding DNA: TGCAGTGCTAGAATGACAGGGGTTCTAGGGTACGAGCAGTACTTC.

The chain couples TRBV4-2 to TRBJ1-2; TRBD1 matches 7 bases. CDR1 is LGHNA and CDR2 is YNFKEQ in the germline V gene. V gave up 0 bases and J gave up 4 bases; unmatched junction bases: 8. This CDR3 has 16 residues. The CDR3: CASSQEANRGAYGYTF. DNA of the CDR3: TGTGCCAGCAGCCAAGAGGCTAACAGGGGCGCCTATGGCTACACCTTC.

This clonotype showed up just a few times. The chain joins TRBV5-1 to TRBJ1-2; the D is unclear. The CDR3 has 14 residues. Trimming removed 0 bases at V and 4 bases at J, with 10 bases between. Germline V gene lookup returns CDR1 SGHRS and CDR2 YFSETQ. Here the CDR3 DNA reads TGCGCCAGCAGCTTGGCCGGTGTTCTCTATGGCTACACCTTC. This sequence encodes CASSLAGVLYGYTF.

Notes on this clonotype: The junction departs from the called germline gene at one end, perhaps through a read error. The chain uses TRBV6-5 and TRBJ1-2; D not certain. This CDR3 has 14 residues. Germline V gene sequence: CDR1 MNHEY, CDR2 SVGAGI. For the CDR3, the DNA is TGTGCCAGCGGTTACACTTCTCACACCTATGGCTACACCTTC. Amino acid sequence: CASGYTSHTYGYTF.

This clonotype was observed a few times. This chain joins TRBV3-1 and TRBJ2-1; 8 nucleotides agree with TRBD2. V lost 4 bases, J lost 7 bases, and 6 bases stayed unmatched. Per germline, CDR1 LGHDT and CDR2 YNNKEL (reference sequence). CDR3 length equals 14 residues. CDR3 nucleotide sequence: TGTGCCAGCAGCCCCTGGGGGACTAGGAATGAGCAGTTCTTC. Protein: CASSPWGTRNEQFF.

The genes are TRBV28 and TRBJ2-3; D gene ambiguous. This CDR3 has 13 residues. Per germline, CDR1 MDHEN and CDR2 SYDVKM. Trimming removed 10 bases from V and 3 bases from J, with 14 bases in between. The CDR3 DNA follows: TGTGCCATTCTGGATATGAGGACAGATACGCAGTATTTT. Protein sequence: CAILDMRTDTQYF.